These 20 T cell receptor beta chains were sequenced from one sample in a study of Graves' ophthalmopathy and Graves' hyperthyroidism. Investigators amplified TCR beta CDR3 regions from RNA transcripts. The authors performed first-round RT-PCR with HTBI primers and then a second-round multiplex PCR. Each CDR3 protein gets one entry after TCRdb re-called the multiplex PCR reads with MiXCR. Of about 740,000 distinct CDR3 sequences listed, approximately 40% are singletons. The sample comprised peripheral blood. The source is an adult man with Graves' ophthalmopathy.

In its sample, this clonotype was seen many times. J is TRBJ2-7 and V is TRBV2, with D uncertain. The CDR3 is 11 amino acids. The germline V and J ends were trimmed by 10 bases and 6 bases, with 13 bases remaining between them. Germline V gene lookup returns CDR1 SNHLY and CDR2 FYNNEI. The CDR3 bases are TGTGCCACCCAGAGGCCGGGCGAGCAGTACTTC. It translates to CATQRPGEQYF.

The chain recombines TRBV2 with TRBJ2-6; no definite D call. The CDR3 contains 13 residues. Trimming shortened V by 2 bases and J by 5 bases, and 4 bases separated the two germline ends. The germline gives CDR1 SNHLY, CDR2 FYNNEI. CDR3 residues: CASSEIWANVLTF. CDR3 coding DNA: TGTGCCAGCAGTGAAATCTGGGCCAACGTCCTGACTTTC.

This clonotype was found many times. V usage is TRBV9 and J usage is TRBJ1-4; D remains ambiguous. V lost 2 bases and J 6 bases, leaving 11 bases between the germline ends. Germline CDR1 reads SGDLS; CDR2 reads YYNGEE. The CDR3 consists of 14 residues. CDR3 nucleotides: TGTGCCAGCAGCGTCGGACCCACCGATGAAAAACTGTTTTTT. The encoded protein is CASSVGPTDEKLFF. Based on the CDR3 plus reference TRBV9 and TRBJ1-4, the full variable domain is DSGVTQTPKHLITATGQRVTLRCSPRSGDLSVYWYQQSLDQGLQFLIQYYNGEERAKGNILERFSAQQFPDLHSELNLSSLELGDSALYFCASSVGPTDEKLFFGSGTQLSVL.

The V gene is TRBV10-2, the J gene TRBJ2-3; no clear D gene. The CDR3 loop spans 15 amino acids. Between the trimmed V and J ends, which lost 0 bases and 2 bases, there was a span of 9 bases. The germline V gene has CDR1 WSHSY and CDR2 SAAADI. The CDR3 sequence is CASSESKGYTDTQYF. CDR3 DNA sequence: TGCGCCAGCAGTGAGTCAAAGGGATACACAGATACGCAGTATTTT.

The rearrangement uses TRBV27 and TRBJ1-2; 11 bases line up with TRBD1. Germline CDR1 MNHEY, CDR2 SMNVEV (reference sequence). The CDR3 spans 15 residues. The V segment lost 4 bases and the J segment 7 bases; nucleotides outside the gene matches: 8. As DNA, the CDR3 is TGTGCCAGCAGTTCCGGGACAGGGGGTATGCGTGGCTACACCTTC. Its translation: CASSSGTGGMRGYTF.

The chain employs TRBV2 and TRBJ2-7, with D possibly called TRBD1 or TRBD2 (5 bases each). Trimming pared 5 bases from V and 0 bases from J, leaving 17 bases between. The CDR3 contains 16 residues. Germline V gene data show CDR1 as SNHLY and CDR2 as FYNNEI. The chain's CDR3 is CASSYDTGHISYEQYF. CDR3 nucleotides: TGTGCCAGCAGTTATGATACGGGGCACATCTCCTACGAGCAGTACTTC.

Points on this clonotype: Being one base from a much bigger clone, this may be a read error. The CDR3 bases are TGTGCCAGTAGTACGGCTTCTGGTCGGGCCGAGACTGAAGCTTTCTTT. Amino acid sequence: CASSTASGRAETEAFF. V is TRBV19 and J is TRBJ1-1; D gene ambiguous. Trimming removed 4 bases from V and 5 bases from J, with 20 bases in between. The CDR3 extends over 16 amino acids. Germline lookup yields CDR1 LNHDA and CDR2 SQIVND (reference sequence).

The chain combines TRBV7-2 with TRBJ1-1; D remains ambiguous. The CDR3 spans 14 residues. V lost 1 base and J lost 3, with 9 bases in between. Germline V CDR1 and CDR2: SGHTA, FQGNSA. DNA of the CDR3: TGTGCCAGCAGCTTAGGGTGGCGGGACACTGAAGCTTTCTTT. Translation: CASSLGWRDTEAFF.

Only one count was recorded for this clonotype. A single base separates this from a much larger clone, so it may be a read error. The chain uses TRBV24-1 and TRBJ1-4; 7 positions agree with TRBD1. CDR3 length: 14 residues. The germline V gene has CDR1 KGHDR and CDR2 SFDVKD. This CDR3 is CATSRGGTSEKLFF. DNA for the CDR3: TGTGCCACCTCACGAGGGGGCACTAGTGAAAAACTGTTTTTT.

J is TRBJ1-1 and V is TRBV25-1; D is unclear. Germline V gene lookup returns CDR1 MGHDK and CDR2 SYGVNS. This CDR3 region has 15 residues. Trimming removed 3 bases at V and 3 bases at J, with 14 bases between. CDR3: CASSDSAGFDTEAFF. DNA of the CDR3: TGTGCCAGCAGTGATAGTGCCGGGTTTGACACTGAAGCTTTCTTT.

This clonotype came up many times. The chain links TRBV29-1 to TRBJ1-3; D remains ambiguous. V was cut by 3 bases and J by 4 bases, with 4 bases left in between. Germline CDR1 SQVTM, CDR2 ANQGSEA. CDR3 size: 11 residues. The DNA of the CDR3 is TGCAGCGTTGAGAAAGGAAACACCATATATTTT. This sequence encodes CSVEKGNTIYF.

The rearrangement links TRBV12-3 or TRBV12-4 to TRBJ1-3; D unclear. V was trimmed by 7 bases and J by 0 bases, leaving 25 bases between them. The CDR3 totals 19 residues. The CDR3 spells CASTLDGNFNGFSGNTIYF. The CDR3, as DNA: TGTGCCAGCACCTTGGACGGCAATTTTAACGGGTTCTCTGGAAACACCATATATTTT.

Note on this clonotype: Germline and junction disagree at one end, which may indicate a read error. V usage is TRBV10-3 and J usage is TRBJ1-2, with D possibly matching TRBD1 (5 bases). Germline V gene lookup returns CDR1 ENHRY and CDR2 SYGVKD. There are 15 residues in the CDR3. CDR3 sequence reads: CASSYPPRANYGYTF. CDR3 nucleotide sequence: TGTGCCAGCAGTTACCCACCCAGGGCGAACTATGGCTACACCTTC.

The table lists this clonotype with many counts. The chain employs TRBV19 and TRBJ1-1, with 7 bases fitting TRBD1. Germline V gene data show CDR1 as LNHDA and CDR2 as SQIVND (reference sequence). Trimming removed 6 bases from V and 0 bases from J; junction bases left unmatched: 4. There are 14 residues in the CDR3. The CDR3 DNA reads TGTGCCAGTAGGATGACAGGGATGAACACTGAAGCTTTCTTT. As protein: CASRMTGMNTEAFF.

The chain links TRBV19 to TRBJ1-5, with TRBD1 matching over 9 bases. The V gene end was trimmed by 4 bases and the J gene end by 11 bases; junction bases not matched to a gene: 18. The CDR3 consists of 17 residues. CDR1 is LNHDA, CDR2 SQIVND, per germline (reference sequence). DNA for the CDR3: TGTGCCAGTAGTACACCGGGACAGGGTGTAAAGCGGGAGACCCAGCATTTT. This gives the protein CASSTPGQGVKRETQHF.

As DNA, the CDR3 is TGTGCCTGGAGTTCAGGGGTTGGTCAGCCCCAGCATTTT. This translates into CAWSSGVGQPQHF. The chain couples TRBV30 to TRBJ1-5, with TRBD1 as a possible D gene (6 bases). V lost 2 bases, J lost 6 bases, and 11 bases lay in between. Germline CDR1 reads GTSNPN; CDR2 reads SVGIG (reference sequence). The CDR3 has 13 residues.

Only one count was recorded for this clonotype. CDR3 in amino acids: CATSDGTGDYEHF. DNA for the CDR3: TGTGCCACCAGTGATGGGACAGGGGACTACGAGCATTTT. This chain uses TRBV24-1 with TRBJ1-5; 10 bases map to TRBD1. CDR1 is KGHDR, CDR2 SFDVKD, per germline. The CDR3 is 13 residues long. The trim removed 3 bases at V and 14 bases at J, leaving 6 bases unmatched.

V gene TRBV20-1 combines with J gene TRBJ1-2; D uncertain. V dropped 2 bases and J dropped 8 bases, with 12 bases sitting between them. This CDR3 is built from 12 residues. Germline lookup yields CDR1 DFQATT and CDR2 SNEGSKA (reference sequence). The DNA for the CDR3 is TGCAGTGCTAGATGGTTACAAGAGGGCTACACCTTC. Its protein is CSARWLQEGYTF.

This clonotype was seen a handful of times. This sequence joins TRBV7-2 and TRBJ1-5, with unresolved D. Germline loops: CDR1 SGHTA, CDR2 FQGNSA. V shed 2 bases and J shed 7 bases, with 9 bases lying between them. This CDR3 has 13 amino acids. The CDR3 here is CASSLPPKQPQHF. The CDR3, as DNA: TGTGCCAGCAGCTTACCCCCAAAACAGCCCCAGCATTTT.

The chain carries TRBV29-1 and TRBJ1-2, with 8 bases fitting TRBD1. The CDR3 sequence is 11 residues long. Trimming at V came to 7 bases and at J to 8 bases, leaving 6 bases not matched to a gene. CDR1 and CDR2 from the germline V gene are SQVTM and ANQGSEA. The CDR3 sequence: CSAQGARGYTF. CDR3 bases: TGCAGCGCCCAGGGGGCCCGGGGCTACACCTTC.